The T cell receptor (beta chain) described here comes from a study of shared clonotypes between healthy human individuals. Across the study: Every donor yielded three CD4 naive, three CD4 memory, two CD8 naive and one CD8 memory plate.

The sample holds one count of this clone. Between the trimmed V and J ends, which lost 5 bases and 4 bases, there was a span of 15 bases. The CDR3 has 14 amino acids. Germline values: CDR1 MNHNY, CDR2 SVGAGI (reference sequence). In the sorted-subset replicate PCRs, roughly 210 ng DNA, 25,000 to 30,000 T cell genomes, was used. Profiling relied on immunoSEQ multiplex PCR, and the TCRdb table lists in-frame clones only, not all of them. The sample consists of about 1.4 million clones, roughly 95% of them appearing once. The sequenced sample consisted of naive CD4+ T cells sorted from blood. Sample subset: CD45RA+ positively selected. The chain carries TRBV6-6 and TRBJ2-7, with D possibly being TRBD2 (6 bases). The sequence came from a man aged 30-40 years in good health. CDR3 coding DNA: TGTGCCAGCAGTCACGGGAGATCAAGGTACGAGCAGTACTTC. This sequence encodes CASSHGRSRYEQYF.